One sample yielded the 21 T cell receptor beta chains listed below, sequenced in a study of T cells after yellow fever vaccination. Each CDR3 protein gets one entry after TCRdb re-called the 5' RACE reads with MiXCR. The data hold 120,000 or so distinct CDR3 sequences, with under 9% observed a single time. This specimen was CD8+ T cells sorted from PBMCs, taken on the day of the yellow fever booster vaccination. The receptors were sampled from a man younger than 35 who received the YFV17D yellow fever vaccine.

The V and J genes are TRBV12-3 or TRBV12-4 and TRBJ2-1, with TRBD2 identical over 12 bases. This CDR3 has 15 amino acids. The trim removed 5 bases at V and 8 bases at J, leaving 7 bases unmatched. The CDR3 coding sequence is TGTGCCAGCAGTCGACTAGCGGGAGATGTTGATGAGCAGTTCTTC. This translates into CASSRLAGDVDEQFF.

The rearrangement links TRBV14 to TRBJ2-3; D gene unclear. The CDR3 length is 15 residues. CDR1 SGHDN and CDR2 FVKESK come from the germline V gene. V lost 1 base and J 1 base, leaving 9 bases between the germline ends. The CDR3: CASSQANFGTDTQYF. In DNA, the CDR3 is TGTGCCAGCAGCCAAGCTAATTTCGGCACAGATACGCAGTATTTT.

The chain is built from TRBV9 and TRBJ2-3, with D perhaps TRBD1 (5 bases). CDR1 and CDR2 (germline): SGDLS, YYNGEE. Trimming left V 1 base short and J 0 bases short, with 9 bases between. The CDR3 loop spans 15 amino acids. This chain's CDR3 is CASSVKGSSTDTQYF. The DNA for the CDR3 is TGTGCCAGCAGCGTAAAGGGGTCTAGCACAGATACGCAGTATTTT. Drawing the rest from reference TRBV9 and TRBJ2-3, the complete variable domain is DSGVTQTPKHLITATGQRVTLRCSPRSGDLSVYWYQQSLDQGLQFLIQYYNGEERAKGNILERFSAQQFPDLHSELNLSSLELGDSALYFCASSVKGSSTDTQYFGPGTRLTVL.

The CDR3 region is CASSYSSLGLEAFF. CDR3 coding DNA: TGTGCCAGCAGTTACTCGAGTTTGGGGCTTGAAGCTTTCTTT. The chain uses TRBV6-5 and TRBJ1-1, with D perhaps TRBD1 (5 bases). Germline V gene data show CDR1 as MNHEY and CDR2 as SVGAGI. The length of the CDR3 is 14 residues. V dropped 0 bases and J dropped 7 bases, with 12 bases sitting between them.

The chain joins TRBV6-6 to TRBJ2-7, with D unclear. The CDR3 extends over 15 amino acids. Germline lookup yields CDR1 MNHNY and CDR2 SVGAGI (reference sequence). V lost 5 bases, J lost 1 base, and 15 bases lay in between. The CDR3 DNA reads as TGTGCCAGCAGTAGCCGGGTCGTCATTTCCTACGAGCAGTACTTC. The encoded protein is CASSSRVVISYEQYF.

The table lists this clonotype with a few counts. The rearrangement links TRBV12-3 or TRBV12-4 to TRBJ2-5, with D possibly being TRBD2 (5 bases). The V gene lost 3 bases and the J gene lost 1 base, with 9 bases spanning the gap. The CDR3 spans 14 residues. As DNA, the CDR3 is TGTGCCAGCAGTTTTAAGCGGAGCCAAGAGACCCAGTACTTC. Encoded protein: CASSFKRSQETQYF.

This clonotype was observed a few times. The chain employs TRBV27 and TRBJ1-5; D is undetermined. The CDR3 loop spans 13 amino acids. V was cut by 5 bases and J by 9 bases, with 14 bases left in between. Germline V gives CDR1 MNHEY, CDR2 SMNVEV (reference sequence). Written as DNA, the CDR3 is TGTGCCAGCAGTATCATCGGAGGGCGGCCCCAGCATTTT. It is translated as CASSIIGGRPQHF.

There are a few counts of this clonotype. The V call is TRBV19, the J call TRBJ1-1; D perhaps matches TRBD1 (5 bases). CDR3 length: 13 residues. Germline loops: CDR1 LNHDA, CDR2 SQIVND (reference sequence). V lost 7 bases and J 4 bases, leaving 13 bases between the germline ends. Here the CDR3 DNA reads TGTGCCAGTACCGAGTTGGGGGGCACTGAAGCTTTCTTT. Its protein is CASTELGGTEAFF.

The chain recombines TRBV9 with TRBJ2-4, with 8 positions matching TRBD2. The CDR3 sequence is 15 residues long. CDR1 SGDLS and CDR2 YYNGEE come from the germline V gene. With V trimmed by 6 bases and J by 0 bases, 5 bases remained unmatched. For the CDR3, the DNA is TGTGCCAGCACCCCACTAGCGGAAGCCAAAAACATTCAGTACTTC. This gives the protein CASTPLAEAKNIQYF.

This clonotype was seen more than once but under ten times. CDR3 nucleotides: TGTGCCAGCAAGGGGGACGGCTACACCTTC. Its protein product is CASKGDGYTF. The rearrangement joins TRBV5-4 to TRBJ1-2, with a tentative D call TRBD1 (6 bases). The length of the CDR3 is 10 residues. The ends were cut back, 6 bases at V and 8 bases at J, with 8 bases in the middle. Looked up from germline, CDR1 is SGHNT and CDR2 is YYREEE (reference sequence).

This chain links TRBV6-1 with TRBJ2-2, with D unclear. Deletions cut 6 bases from V and 5 bases from J, with 10 bases between. Germline assignment: CDR1 MNHNS and CDR2 SASEGT. The CDR3 has 13 residues. The CDR3 nucleotides read TGTGCCAGCAGGGTCCGTGGGACCGGGGAGCTGTTTTTT. Its translation is CASRVRGTGELFF.

This chain links TRBV6-2 or TRBV6-3 with TRBJ2-1, with TRBD1 as a possible D gene (6 bases). Germline V CDR1 and CDR2: MNHEY, SVGEGT. V shed 2 bases and J shed 8 bases, with 10 bases lying between them. The CDR3 is 13 residues long. CDR3 residues: CASSYPNRDEQFF. CDR3 nucleotides: TGTGCCAGCAGTTACCCAAACAGGGATGAGCAGTTCTTC.

This clonotype showed up just a few times. The chain carries TRBV29-1 and TRBJ1-3; no definite D call. CDR3 length: 15 amino acids. The ends were cut back, 3 bases at V and 1 base at J, with 13 bases in the middle. Germline lookup yields CDR1 SQVTM and CDR2 ANQGSEA. In nucleotides, the CDR3 is TGCAGCGTTGATGGAGTGTCCGAATCTGGAAACACCATATATTTT. Residues: CSVDGVSESGNTIYF.

The chain recombines TRBV5-5 with TRBJ2-5; 12 bases line up with TRBD2. The V segment lost 5 bases and the J segment 1 base; nucleotides outside the gene matches: 6. This CDR3 has 16 amino acids. Germline V gives CDR1 SGHKS, CDR2 YYEKEE (reference sequence). For the CDR3, the DNA is TGTGCCAGCAGTTCGCCGGGACTAGCGGGCCAAGAGACCCAGTACTTC. It encodes CASSSPGLAGQETQYF.

The V call is TRBV5-1, the J call TRBJ1-2; TRBD1 is a possible D gene (6 bases). CDR3 size: 13 residues. The V gene lost 2 bases and the J gene lost 4 bases, with 9 bases spanning the gap. Germline V gene sequence: CDR1 SGHRS, CDR2 YFSETQ. For the CDR3, the DNA is TGCGCCAGCAGCTTACAGGACAGCTATGGCTACACCTTC. It yields the protein CASSLQDSYGYTF.

The chain couples TRBV6-5 to TRBJ2-1; TRBD1 aligns across 9 bases. CDR3 length: 14 residues. V lost 6 bases, J lost 5 bases, and 5 bases stayed unmatched. CDR1 is MNHEY, CDR2 SVGAGI, per germline. CDR3 DNA sequence: TGTGCCAGCAGCTTCGGGACAGGGAACAATGAGCAGTTCTTC. This sequence encodes CASSFGTGNNEQFF.

This clonotype was seen more than once but under ten times. The rearrangement links TRBV5-6 to TRBJ2-7; 10 nucleotides match TRBD1. Looked up from germline, CDR1 is SGHDT and CDR2 is YYEEEE. V shed 2 bases and J 2 bases; nucleotides not matched to a gene: 4. CDR3 length: 15 residues. The CDR3 DNA reads as TGTGCCAGCAGCTTCCGGGACAGGGGACCCTACGAGCAGTACGTC. Translating it yields CASSFRDRGPYEQYV.

This rearrangement joins TRBV6-5 to TRBJ1-1; D gene uncertain. This CDR3 is 17 amino acids long. V lost 0 bases to trimming and J lost 1 base, with 15 bases between them. Germline CDR1 reads MNHEY; CDR2 reads SVGAGI. The chain's CDR3 is CASSYSMLGGENTEAFF. In nucleotides, the CDR3 is TGTGCCAGCAGTTACTCGATGCTAGGAGGTGAGAACACTGAAGCTTTCTTT.

The chain couples TRBV27 to TRBJ1-2; no firm D call. This CDR3 spans 11 amino acids. Trimming stripped 8 bases from V and 4 bases from J, with 8 bases between. Looked up from germline, CDR1 is MNHEY and CDR2 is SMNVEV (reference sequence). This chain's CDR3 is CASGRTYGYTF. The CDR3 coding sequence is TGTGCCAGCGGACGGACCTATGGCTACACCTTC.

This clonotype was seen more than once but under ten times. V and J are TRBV6-2 or TRBV6-3 and TRBJ2-7; TRBD2 agrees at 8 bases. CDR3 length: 15 residues. The V segment lost 6 bases and the J segment 0 bases; nucleotides outside the gene matches: 7. The germline V gene has CDR1 MNHEY and CDR2 SVGEGT. The CDR3 coding sequence is TGTGCCAGCAGAGTGGGACTAGGCAGCTCCTACGAGCAGTACTTC. Translating gives CASRVGLGSSYEQYF.

This clonotype was seen a few times. J is TRBJ2-5 and V is TRBV12-3 or TRBV12-4; possible D gene TRBD2, 7 bases. With 7 bases removed from V and 2 bases from J, the gap between germline ends came to 11 bases. The CDR3 extends over 13 amino acids. CDR3 sequence: CASTGGPQETQYF. CDR3 DNA: TGTGCCAGCACCGGGGGGCCGCAAGAGACCCAGTACTTC.